What follows describes a single T cell receptor beta chain. The CDR3 loop spans 16 amino acids. CDR1 and CDR2 from the germline V gene are SEHNR and FQNEAQ (reference sequence). V dropped 5 bases and J dropped 3; count of bases not matched to a gene: 11. The record originates from a study of blood T cell repertoires in COVID-19. Study-level background: Acute and convalescent COVID-19 samples came from the United States, Italy and Spain. T cells, B-cell-depleted T cells, or PBMCs supplied cDNA or gDNA.

Source study methods: For nucleated cells, counts were estimated from reference gene primer amplification. Clones were sequenced by immunoSEQ multiplex PCR, and TCRdb holds only the in-frame ones, with some missing. The V and J calls and the clone size are those of that table, but D and trimming were determined from the DNA. The sample records 55,000 to 65,000 clones, roughly 88% being singletons. The J gene is TRBJ2-7, the V gene TRBV7-9, with 9 bases fitting TRBD1. Sample: peripheral blood. This TCR came from a human donor in a cohort sampled during active COVID-19. The CDR3 DNA reads TGTGCCAGCAGCCTCCACGCGACAGGGGGAGACTACGAGCAGTACTTC. Amino acids: CASSLHATGGDYEQYF.